This TCR beta chain was identified in a study of CD8 T cells in ankylosing spondylitis. Overall study findings and caveats: As for the disease-linked clones, they showed a CD8+ phenotype and occurred at relatively low frequencies in peripheral blood. Characteristic of ankylosing spondylitis blood, it appeared, was a TCR beta motif comprising roughly eight highly homologous variants.

The sample holds many counts of this clonotype. The antigen remains unidentified. TCRdb processed the 5' RACE reads anew with MiXCR; each CDR3 protein has one entry. The top ten hold 6% of the sample, which has roughly 150,000 distinct CDR3 sequences, roughly 31% seen once. V was pared by 0 bases and J by 1 base, with 14 bases of the junction left unmatched. This CDR3 contains 18 residues. The germline CDR1 and CDR2 sequences are DFQATT and SNEGSKA (reference sequence). This receptor was identified in a male donor with ankylosing spondylitis. Sequencing input: synovial fluid, either unsorted or a sorted T cell fraction (not recorded which). The chain couples TRBV20-1 to TRBJ2-7; 8 bases are a match to TRBD2. In DNA, the CDR3 is TGCAGTGCTAGAGAAAGACCTCCGGGGAGCGGGAGATCCTACGAGCAGTACTTC. It yields the protein CSARERPPGSGRSYEQYF.